This TCR beta chain was sequenced for a study of post-analysis software for immune sequencing data. Findings of the study overall: Under the F measure, samples that were prepared in one batch clustered strongly together. Patients showed TRBV5-6, TRBV5-1 and TRBV20-1 among four to six TRBV segments more frequent than in controls.

Prepared TCR beta cDNA libraries contained unique molecular identifiers. TCRdb re-called the PCR reads through MiXCR, storing one row per CDR3 protein. The table lists about 540,000 distinct CDR3 sequences, around a third of them singletons, with around 6% in the top ten. As to this clonotype: Its target is unknown. A much bigger clone sits one base away, suggesting this may be a read error.

The CDR3 covers 13 residues. Per the germline V gene, CDR1 is SGHRS and CDR2 is YFSETQ. The TCR comes from a girl aged 2-17 years with multiple sclerosis. Sequencing used blood. The chain carries TRBV5-1 and TRBJ1-2; D unresolved. In DNA, the CDR3 is TGCGCCAGCAGCTTGGATCCCAACTGTGGCTACACCTTC. Its protein is CASSLDPNCGYTF.